The T cell receptor (beta chain) under discussion was sequenced for a study of chemoradiotherapy in HPV16-positive cancers. Produced via immunoSEQ multiplex PCR; TCRdb's table is partial and in-frame only. The table has under 10,000 clones, about 79% seen once. From germline, CDR1 is SNHLY and CDR2 FYNNEI. V shed 6 bases and J shed 1 base, with 15 bases lying between them. CDR3 length equals 15 residues. This chain joins TRBV2 and TRBJ1-1; perhaps TRBD1 as D (5 bases). The sequence derives from a human donor with HPV-associated anogenital cancer. Sampling took place from a patient who underwent chemoradiotherapy. In DNA, the CDR3 is TGTGCCAGCAGCCCCTCGGGACTCCCGAACACTGAAGCTTTCTTT. Its translation is CASSPSGLPNTEAFF.